The following is a T cell receptor (beta chain) sequence with its context. As yet, its antigen is unknown. V lost 4 bases and J lost 4, with 16 bases in between. Germline CDR1 and CDR2: LNHDA and SQIVND (reference sequence). The CDR3 has 15 residues. The sample is drawn from a study of T cell responses to AZD1222 COVID-19 vaccine. Looking at the study overall: Pooling covered second doses at about 4 or about 12 weeks.

Profiling relied on immunoSEQ multiplex PCR, and the TCRdb table lists in-frame clones only, not all of them. Of some 150,000 clones in the sample, roughly 91% were seen once. Regarding the study as a whole: Recipients of AZD1222 seropositive at baseline numbered only 5 to 7. Clonal diversity may have been underestimated, and the donors were mostly white British, with more females than males. The study found Spike-specific TCR breadth and depth rose after two AZD1222 doses.

The sequence was collected from an adult in good health. The chain is built from TRBV19 and TRBJ1-1; D gene uncertain. The source was peripheral blood, collected on day 0 of AZD1222 vaccination. The CDR3 sequence is CASSTGSGRSTEAFF. Written as DNA, the CDR3 is TGTGCCAGTAGTACGGGGAGCGGAAGAAGCACTGAAGCTTTCTTT.